A selection of T cell receptor beta chains follows, all from one sample in a study of T cells in Graves' hyperthyroidism and ophthalmopathy. TCRdb passed the multiplex PCR reads through MiXCR, listing each CDR3 protein once. Counted here are around 390,000 distinct CDR3 sequences, approximately 15% occurring once; the ten biggest clones make up around 20%. Sequencing was done on a sample of blood. These receptor sequences come from a young woman with Graves' ophthalmopathy. Each CDR3 is given with its conserved first and last residue.

TRBV12-3/TRBV12-4	TRBJ2-3	CASGWTDTQYF
TRBV20-1	TRBJ2-7	CSASSGTGREQYF
TRBV11-2	TRBJ1-4	CASSPGQIQPRNEKLFF
TRBV12-3/TRBV12-4	TRBJ2-1	CASRAGFEPCNEQFF
TRBV7-6	TRBJ2-5	CASSGGTSVTETQYF
TRBV27	TRBJ1-1	CASSLFGVGGMNTEAFF
TRBV28	TRBJ2-3	CASSHGKASTDTQYF
TRBV7-2	TRBJ2-5	CASSLAGGETQYF
TRBV4-2	TRBJ1-6	CASSQELTRGFNNSPLHF
TRBV2	TRBJ2-3	CASSEALGGTDTQYF
TRBV9	TRBJ2-1	CASSGGESSYNEQFF
TRBV6-1	TRBJ2-5	CASTPLPGHETQYF
TRBV7-9	TRBJ1-6	CASSLVAGSSYNSPLHF
TRBV3-1	TRBJ2-5	CASSQGGKTQYF
TRBV3-1	TRBJ1-6	CASSPRGPHSPLHF
TRBV12-3/TRBV12-4	TRBJ2-5	CASSQGYQETQYF
TRBV6-5	TRBJ2-5	CASSYGAGGRQETQYF
TRBV20-1	TRBJ2-1	CSARLQRQFF
TRBV27	TRBJ2-7	CASRRQGGAYEQYF
TRBV2	TRBJ1-1	CASSEGQGHVNTEAFF
TRBV7-8	TRBJ2-5	CASSLIAEPYQETQYF
TRBV18	TRBJ1-1	CASSPVERTEAFF
TRBV20-1	TRBJ2-5	CSAREAALPEYF
TRBV7-7	TRBJ2-1	CASSLKLDSPWTEQFF
TRBV2	TRBJ2-3	CASSETSGTDTQYF
TRBV7-6	TRBJ2-2	CASSSGGAATGELFF
TRBV5-1	TRBJ2-1	CASTKDGTGDNEQFF
TRBV20-1	TRBJ1-1	CSARDRATGAFF
TRBV5-4	TRBJ2-7	CASSSISTSYEQYF
TRBV12-3/TRBV12-4	TRBJ2-5	CASSQPPGTGETQYF
TRBV27	TRBJ1-1	CASSPSIGENGVNTEAFF
TRBV11-2	TRBJ1-4	CASSSVLGKFQKLFF
TRBV7-3	TRBJ2-1	CASSPGLSYEQFF
TRBV7-9	TRBJ2-5	CASSLWGPETQYF
TRBV15	TRBJ2-1	CATNSGRALNEQFF
TRBV5-6	TRBJ2-3	CASSLVGPTDTQYF
TRBV2	TRBJ2-2	CASSVFGSELFF
TRBV3-1	TRBJ2-2	CASSQLDSGELFF
TRBV13	TRBJ1-2	CASSLGTGGQVYGYTF
TRBV15	TRBJ2-7	CATSRDAGYEQYF
TRBV7-8	TRBJ1-2	CAIPSQGGYTF